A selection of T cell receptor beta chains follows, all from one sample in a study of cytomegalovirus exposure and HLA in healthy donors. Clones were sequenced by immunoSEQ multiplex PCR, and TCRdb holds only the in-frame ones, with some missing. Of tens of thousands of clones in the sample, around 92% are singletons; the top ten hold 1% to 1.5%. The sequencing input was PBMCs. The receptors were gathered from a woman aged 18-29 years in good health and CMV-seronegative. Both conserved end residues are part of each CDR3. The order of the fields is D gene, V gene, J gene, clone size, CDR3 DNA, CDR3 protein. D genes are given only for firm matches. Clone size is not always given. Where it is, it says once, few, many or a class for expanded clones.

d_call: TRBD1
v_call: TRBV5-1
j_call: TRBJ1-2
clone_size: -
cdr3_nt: TGCGTCAGCAGCTTGGGACAGGGTGGTGGCTACACCTTC
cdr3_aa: CVSSLGQGGGYTF

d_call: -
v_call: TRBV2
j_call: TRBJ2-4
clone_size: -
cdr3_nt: TGTGCCAGCAGTGAGCAGGGAAACATTCAGTACTTC
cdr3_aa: CASSEQGNIQYF

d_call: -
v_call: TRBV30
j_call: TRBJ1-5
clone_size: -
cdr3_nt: TGTGCCTGGAGTGGGGGGGGGAATCAGCCCCAGCATTTT
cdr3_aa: CAWSGGGNQPQHF

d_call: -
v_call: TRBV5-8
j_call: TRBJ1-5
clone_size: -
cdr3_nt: TGTGCCAGCAGCCACAGGGTATCCGGTCAGCCCCAGCATTTT
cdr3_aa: CASSHRVSGQPQHF

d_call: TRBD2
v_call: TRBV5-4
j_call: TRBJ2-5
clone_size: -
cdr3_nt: TGTGCCAGCAGCTCGGGCGGGGGGGCGGAGACCCAGTACTTC
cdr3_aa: CASSSGGGAETQYF

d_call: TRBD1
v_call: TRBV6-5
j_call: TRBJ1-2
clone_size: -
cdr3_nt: TGTGCCAGCAGTGCGACCGGGACAGCCTATGATGGCTACACCTTC
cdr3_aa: CASSATGTAYDGYTF

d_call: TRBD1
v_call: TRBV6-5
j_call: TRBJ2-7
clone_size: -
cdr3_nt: TGTGCCAGCAGACGACAGGGAACGGCAAACTACGAGCAGTACTTC
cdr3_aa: CASRRQGTANYEQYF

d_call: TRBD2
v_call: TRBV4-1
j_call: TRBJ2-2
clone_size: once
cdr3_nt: TGCGCCAGCACCAAACCGGGGGGTACCGGGGAGCTGTTTTTT
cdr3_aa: CASTKPGGTGELFF

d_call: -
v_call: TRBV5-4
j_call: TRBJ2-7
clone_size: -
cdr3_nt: TGTGCCAGCAGCTTGCAGGTAGCGGCCTACGAGCAGTACTTC
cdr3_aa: CASSLQVAAYEQYF

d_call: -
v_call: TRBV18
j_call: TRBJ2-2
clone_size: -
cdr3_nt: TGTGCCAGCTCACCGACATCCTCGAACACCGGGGAGCTGTTTTTT
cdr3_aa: CASSPTSSNTGELFF

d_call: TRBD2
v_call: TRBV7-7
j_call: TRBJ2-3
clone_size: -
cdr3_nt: TGTGCCAGCAGCAGGGGCGGCGGGGGGTCGACTAGCACAGATACGCAGTATTTT
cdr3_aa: CASSRGGGGSTSTDTQYF

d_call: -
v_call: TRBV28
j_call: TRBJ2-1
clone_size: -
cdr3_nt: TGTGCCAGTCAAGCGGGCCCAGACGAGCAGTTCTTC
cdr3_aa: CASQAGPDEQFF

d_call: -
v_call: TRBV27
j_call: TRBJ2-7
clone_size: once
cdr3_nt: TGTGCCAGCAGTTTATCGGTGGCGGTCGAGCAGTACTTC
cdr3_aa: CASSLSVAVEQYF

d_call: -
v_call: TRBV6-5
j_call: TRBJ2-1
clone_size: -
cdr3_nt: TGTGCCAGCAGTCGGGGGAGCCCAGCCCAGAATGAGCAGTTCTTC
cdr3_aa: CASSRGSPAQNEQFF

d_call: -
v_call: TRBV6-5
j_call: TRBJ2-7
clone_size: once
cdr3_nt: TGTGCCAGCAGACTAGTCTCCGGCTCCTACGAGCAGTACTTC
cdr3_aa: CASRLVSGSYEQYF

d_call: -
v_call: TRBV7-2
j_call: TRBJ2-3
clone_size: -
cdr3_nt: TGTGCCAGCAGCCCCCGCGCTCATAATACGCAGTATTTT
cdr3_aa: CASSPRAHNTQYF

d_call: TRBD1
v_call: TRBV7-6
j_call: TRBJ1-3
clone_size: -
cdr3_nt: TGTGCCAGCAGCCGGACAGGGTCCCTACGCTCTGGAAACACCATATATTTT
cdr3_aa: CASSRTGSLRSGNTIYF

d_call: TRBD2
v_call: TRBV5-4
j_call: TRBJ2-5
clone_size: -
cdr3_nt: TGTGCCAGCAGCTTGGTGGGGGGGGTCCAAGAGACCCAGTACTTC
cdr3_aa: CASSLVGGVQETQYF

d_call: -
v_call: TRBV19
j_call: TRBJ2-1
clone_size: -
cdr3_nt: TGTGCCAGTAGTAAGCCGTGGGGGGGCCGGTACAATGAGCAGTTCTTC
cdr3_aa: CASSKPWGGRYNEQFF

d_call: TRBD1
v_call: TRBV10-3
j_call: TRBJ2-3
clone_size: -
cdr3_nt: TGTGCCATCAGTGAGAAGGGACAGGGGAGCACAGATACGCAGTATTTT
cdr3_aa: CAISEKGQGSTDTQYF

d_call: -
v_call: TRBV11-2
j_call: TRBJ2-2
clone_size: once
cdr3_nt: TGTGCCAGCAGCCTGCAGACCGGGGAGCTGTTTTTT
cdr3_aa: CASSLQTGELFF

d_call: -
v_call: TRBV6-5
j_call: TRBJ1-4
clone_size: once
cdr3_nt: TGTGCCAGCGGCTCTAATGAAAAACTGTTTTTT
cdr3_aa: CASGSNEKLFF

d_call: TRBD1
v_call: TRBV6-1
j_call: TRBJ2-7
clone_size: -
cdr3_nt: TGTGCCAGCAGTGCCCGGGACAGGGGTTACGAGCAGTACTTC
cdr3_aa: CASSARDRGYEQYF

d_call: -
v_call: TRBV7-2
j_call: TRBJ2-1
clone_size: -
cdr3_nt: TGTGCCAGCAGCTTAGTAGGCGGAGCCTACAATGAGCAGTTCTTC
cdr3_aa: CASSLVGGAYNEQFF

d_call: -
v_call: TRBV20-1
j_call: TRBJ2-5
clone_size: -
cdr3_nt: TGCAGTGCCAAGAGGGGGGAGACCCAGTACTTC
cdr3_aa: CSAKRGETQYF